This record covers a single TCR beta chain. As yet, its antigen is unknown. The sample is drawn from a study of identical twins. Study conclusions and caveats: Analyses based on zero insertions could be partly confounded by invariant MAIT and iNKT cells. Whereas memory repertoires showed no such difference, abundant cord blood beta clonotypes carried fewer insertions.

This CDR3 has 16 amino acids. V dropped 3 bases and J dropped 7; count of bases not matched to a gene: 14. CDR1 LGHDT and CDR2 YNNKEL come from the germline V gene (reference sequence). A universal primer site came from template switching; cDNA carried unique molecular identifiers. TCRdb reprocessed the 5' RACE reads with MiXCR, giving one entry per CDR3 protein. The data show more than 1.5 million distinct CDR3 sequences, about 32% seen once. The chain links TRBV3-1 to TRBJ2-7; 8 bases are a match to TRBD2. The sequence came from a newborn girl in good health. Input material: cord blood. This CDR3 is CASSHPQRGKRNEQYF. For the CDR3, the DNA is TGTGCCAGCAGCCACCCCCAGCGGGGGAAAAGGAATGAGCAGTACTTC.